In its sample, the clone carrying this T cell receptor beta chain was seen a few times. The data originate from a study of beta chain features in type 1 diabetes. J was trimmed by 4 bases and V by 0 bases; bases with no gene match: 1. Germline V gene data show CDR1 as LGHNA and CDR2 as YNFKEQ. The CDR3 covers 14 residues. Sequencing targeted expressed TCRB transcripts, as all isolated RNA had been reverse transcribed. Some clones are missing from TCRdb's copy, which holds only in-frame ones; the method was immunoSEQ multiplex PCR. The sample has over 120,000 clones, 10% seen once. The sample comprised naive CD4+ T cells from blood. The chain has TRBV4-2 and TRBJ2-3, with 7 bases identical to TRBD2. This receptor was identified in a man aged 18 to 30 in good health. The CDR3 coding sequence is TGTGCCAGCAGCCAAGATCGGGGGGCAGATACGCAGTATTTT. Translated: CASSQDRGADTQYF.